This is a list of T cell receptor beta chains from one sample in a study of read filtering for tumor transcriptome and immune sequencing. Via MiXCR, TCRdb re-called the reads, giving one row per CDR3 protein. This table holds about 63,000 distinct CDR3 sequences, approximately 13% found once. The sample was a population of CD138-negative cells sorted from bone marrow. The receptor set was obtained from a donor aged 40 or over with multiple myeloma. The CDR3 runs from the conserved cysteine through the conserved F or W. A D gene is named only where the DNA matches it firmly. Only some rows state a clone size, as once, few, many or a class for expanded clones.

many	TRBV6-5	TRBJ2-2	.	15	TGTGCCAGCAGTTTGAGTTATTGGAACACCGGGGAGCTGTTTTTT	CASSLSYWNTGELFF
few	TRBV7-9	TRBJ2-7	TRBD1	14	TGTGCCAGCAGCTCAGGGACAGGGGCCTACGAGCAGTACTTC	CASSSGTGAYEQYF
.	TRBV30	TRBJ1-1	TRBD1	13	TGTGCTGGAGTGAGGGCAGGGGGTACTGAAGCTTTCTTT	CAGVRAGGTEAFF
.	TRBV12-3/TRBV12-4	TRBJ1-1	.	13	TGTGCCTGCAGTTCCACAGGGAACACTGAAGCTTTCTTT	CACSSTGNTEAFF
many	TRBV6-5	TRBJ1-6	TRBD1	15	TGTGCCAGCAGGAAAACCGGGACAGCCAATTCACCCCTCCACTTT	CASRKTGTANSPLHF
many	TRBV2	TRBJ1-2	TRBD1	13	TGTGCCAGCACTCCAGGGGGACTCTATGGCTACACCTTC	CASTPGGLYGYTF
many	TRBV27	TRBJ2-7	.	15	TGTGCCAGCAGACGAGACACCACCCGCTCCTACGAGCAGTACTTC	CASRRDTTRSYEQYF
many	TRBV7-2	TRBJ2-3	.	15	TGTGCCAGCAGCCCCAGAGGCAGTAGCACAGATACGCAGTATTTT	CASSPRGSSTDTQYF
few	TRBV11-2	TRBJ1-3	.	14	TGTGCCAGCAGCTTGGGGGAATCTGGAAACACCATATATTTT	CASSLGESGNTIYF
.	TRBV7-8	TRBJ2-3	.	13	TGTGCCAGCAGCTTCGGAAGGACAGATACGCAGTATTTT	CASSFGRTDTQYF
few	TRBV6-2/TRBV6-3	TRBJ2-1	.	16	TGTGCCAGCAGTCACCCCCTGGACAGCTACTACAATGAGCAGTTCTTC	CASSHPLDSYYNEQFF
many	TRBV7-9	TRBJ2-7	TRBD2	14	TGTGCCAGCAGCTCGACTAGCGGGAGTTACGAGCAGTACTTC	CASSSTSGSYEQYF
few	TRBV7-8	TRBJ1-1	.	16	TGTGCCAGCAGCCCCCGGGACCCGACCTCGAACACTGAAGCTTTCTTT	CASSPRDPTSNTEAFF
many	TRBV29-1	TRBJ2-3	TRBD2	15	TGCAGCGTTGATGAGAGCGGGGTCCCCCATGGTACGCAGTATTTT	CSVDESGVPHGTQYF
many	TRBV15	TRBJ2-1	TRBD2	15	TGTGCCACCAGACCCGGGACTAGCGATTACAATGAGCAGTTCTTC	CATRPGTSDYNEQFF
many	TRBV12-3/TRBV12-4	TRBJ2-5	.	15	TGTGCCAGCAGTTTTAGGCAGGGAGGCCAAGAGACCCAGTACTTC	CASSFRQGGQETQYF
many	TRBV7-9	TRBJ1-1	.	13	TGTGCCACCCTCGGAACGAGAAACACTGAAGCTTTCTTT	CATLGTRNTEAFF
many	TRBV25-1	TRBJ1-1	.	13	TGTGCCAGCAGTGAAGTCGGGAGAGCTGAAGCTTTCTTT	CASSEVGRAEAFF
few	TRBV7-9	TRBJ2-1	.	16	TGTGCCAGCACCTCGACCGTCGGGACCCTCATGAATGAGCAGTTCTTC	CASTSTVGTLMNEQFF
many	TRBV24-1	TRBJ2-1	TRBD1	15	TGTGCCACCAGTGTGGGACAGGGAGGTGTCAATGAGCAGTTCTTC	CATSVGQGGVNEQFF
few	TRBV7-2	TRBJ2-7	.	14	TGTGCCAGCAGCTCGGAACAGGGACGCTACGAGCAGTACTTC	CASSSEQGRYEQYF
.	TRBV27	TRBJ2-7	.	15	TGTGCCGGCAGTCCCTCCGAGAGGGGGACCTACGAGCAGTACTTC	CAGSPSERGTYEQYF
many	TRBV5-1	TRBJ2-2	.	15	TGCGCCAGCAGCCTCCTTCAGGGAAACACCGGGGAGCTGTTTTTT	CASSLLQGNTGELFF
many	TRBV20-1	TRBJ2-7	.	15	TGCAGTGCTAGGTCGGGGGCCGCCCCCTCCTACGAGCAGTACTTC	CSARSGAAPSYEQYF
many	TRBV2	TRBJ2-7	TRBD1	15	TGTGCCAGCAGTGCCGGGACAGGGGTACTCTACGAGCAGTACTTC	CASSAGTGVLYEQYF
few	TRBV27	TRBJ2-2	TRBD1	15	TGTGCCAGCAGACCCTTGACAGGGGAAACCGGGGAGCTGTTTTTT	CASRPLTGETGELFF
many	TRBV3-1	TRBJ2-1	.	17	TGTGCCAGCAGCCAAGTGTTTGGCGGGAAGGGGGCCAATGAGCAGTTCTTC	CASSQVFGGKGANEQFF